The rows below give T cell receptor beta chains drawn from one sample of a study of cytomegalovirus exposure and HLA in healthy donors. Sequenced by immunoSEQ multiplex PCR; TCRdb stores in-frame clones only, minus some. The sample has some 150,000 clones; roughly 85% are singletons. Sequencing was performed on PBMCs. The receptors come from a male donor in good health and CMV-seronegative. The CDR3 runs from the conserved cysteine through the conserved F or W. The D gene is left open where the match is weak. Some rows mark clone size as missing; the rest say once, few, many or name a class of expanded clone.

V gene	clone size	D gene	J gene	CDR3 protein	CDR3 DNA
TRBV9	NA	NA	TRBJ1-2	CASETGYGYTF	TGTGCCAGCGAGACAGGATATGGCTACACCTTC
TRBV5-1	once	TRBD1	TRBJ1-6	CASSKTLTGVDSPLHF	TGCGCCAGCAGCAAAACCCTGACAGGGGTCGATTCACCCCTCCACTTT
TRBV7-2	once	TRBD2	TRBJ2-1	CASSLGGGVGEQFF	TGTGCCAGCAGCTTAGGCGGGGGGGTGGGAGAGCAGTTCTTC
TRBV18	NA	TRBD1	TRBJ2-4	CASSLRPQGAGRINIQYF	TGTGCCAGCTCACTCAGGCCCCAGGGGGCAGGTAGGATAAACATTCAGTACTTC
TRBV29-1	NA	NA	TRBJ2-7	CSVAYTTGPHEQYF	TGCAGCGTTGCGTATACGACAGGCCCCCACGAGCAGTACTTC
TRBV7-6	NA	TRBD2	TRBJ2-2	CASRSGLAGAGGELFF	TGTGCCAGCAGATCGGGACTAGCGGGGGCGGGCGGGGAGCTGTTTTTT
TRBV7-9	NA	TRBD1	TRBJ1-3	CSSSSDPRQGGNTIYF	TGTTCCAGCAGCTCCGACCCTCGACAGGGCGGAAACACCATATATTTT
TRBV19	once	NA	TRBJ2-7	CASSIGRGGLYEQYF	TGTGCCAGTAGTATAGGCCGAGGAGGCCTCTACGAGCAGTACTTC
TRBV11-2	NA	TRBD1	TRBJ1-1	CASSLAGQFHAFF	TGTGCCAGCAGCTTAGCGGGACAGTTCCATGCTTTCTTT
TRBV18	NA	NA	TRBJ1-3	CASSPPGARQISGNTIYF	TGTGCCAGCTCACCACCGGGGGCGCGGCAGATTTCTGGAAACACCATATATTTT
TRBV19	NA	TRBD1	TRBJ2-7	CASSIPGQALYEQYF	TGTGCCAGTAGTATCCCGGGACAGGCTTTATACGAGCAGTACTTC
TRBV2	NA	NA	TRBJ2-2	CASSGRGANTGELFF	TGTGCCAGCAGTGGCCGGGGGGCTAACACCGGGGAGCTGTTTTTT
TRBV5-1	once	NA	TRBJ2-1	CASSLEGVSYNEQFF	TGCGCCAGCAGCTTGGAGGGAGTCTCCTACAATGAGCAGTTCTTC
TRBV7-9	NA	NA	TRBJ2-7	CASSSGGTSTYEQYF	TGTGCCAGCAGCTCAGGGGGGACGTCAACCTACGAGCAGTACTTC
TRBV19	NA	TRBD2	TRBJ2-7	CASRKTSGDAYEQYF	TGTGCCAGTAGGAAGACTAGCGGGGACGCCTACGAGCAGTACTTC
TRBV27	NA	NA	TRBJ1-1	CASSLSGLMNTEAFF	TGTGCCAGCAGTTTATCTGGACTGATGAACACTGAAGCTTTCTTT
TRBV7-2	NA	NA	TRBJ2-7	CASSLVAARYEQYF	TGTGCCAGCAGCTTAGTGGCCGCCCGATACGAGCAGTACTTC
TRBV27	NA	NA	TRBJ2-6	CASSLVWLSGANVLTF	TGTGCCAGCAGTTTAGTGTGGCTCTCTGGGGCCAACGTCCTGACTTTC
TRBV6-5	NA	NA	TRBJ2-7	CASSYAAGGSYEQYF	TGTGCCAGCAGTTACGCGGCAGGAGGGTCCTACGAGCAGTACTTC
TRBV7-9	NA	NA	TRBJ2-2	CASSSRGTGELFF	TGTGCCAGCAGCTCAAGGGGGACCGGGGAGCTGTTTTTT
TRBV11-2	NA	TRBD2	TRBJ2-3	CASSSAPHLAGYTDTQYF	TGTGCCAGCAGCTCTGCGCCCCACTTAGCGGGGTACACAGATACGCAGTATTTT
TRBV19	NA	NA	TRBJ1-1	CASSIMADTEAFF	TGTGCCAGTAGTATCATGGCGGACACTGAAGCTTTCTTT
TRBV6-4	NA	NA	TRBJ2-3	CASPGVVRTDLDTDTQYF	TGTGCCAGCCCCGGCGTAGTACGGACAGACTTGGACACAGATACGCAGTATTTT
TRBV5-1	NA	NA	TRBJ2-2	CASSLGLGGARNQNTGELFF	TGCGCCAGCAGCTTGGGCCTCGGTGGGGCCAGAAATCAGAACACCGGGGAGCTGTTTTTT
TRBV30	once	TRBD1	TRBJ1-5	CAWSEDRVWWQPQHF	TGTGCCTGGAGTGAAGACAGGGTATGGTGGCAGCCCCAGCATTTT
TRBV19	NA	NA	TRBJ1-1	CASSMGSGGAFF	TGTGCCAGTAGTATGGGGTCGGGGGGAGCTTTCTTT
TRBV4-1	NA	NA	TRBJ2-4	CASSPEGRRNKNIQYF	TGCGCCAGCAGCCCTGAGGGCCGTCGGAATAAAAACATTCAGTACTTC
TRBV7-2	NA	NA	TRBJ2-3	CASSSFGSTDTQYF	TGTGCCAGCAGCTCGTTCGGGAGCACAGATACGCAGTATTTT
TRBV27	NA	TRBD2	TRBJ2-7	CASRLAGGYEQYF	TGTGCCAGCAGGCTAGCGGGAGGTTACGAGCAGTACTTC
TRBV10-3	NA	NA	TRBJ1-3	CAISETLLNTIYF	TGTGCCATCAGTGAGACACTACTAAACACCATATATTTT
TRBV5-4	few	NA	TRBJ2-2	CASSLVTTGELFF	TGTGCCAGCAGCTTGGTCACAACCGGGGAGCTGTTTTTT
TRBV11-2	NA	NA	TRBJ2-7	CASSLTERVGSYEQYF	TGTGCCAGCAGCTTAACTGAGCGGGTCGGATCCTACGAGCAGTACTTC
TRBV4-2	NA	NA	TRBJ1-5	CASSQEAGWSRPQHF	TGTGCCAGCAGCCAAGAAGCCGGGTGGAGCCGGCCCCAGCATTTT
TRBV19	NA	NA	TRBJ2-5	CASSIGVYAETQYF	TGTGCCAGTAGTATCGGGGTCTATGCCGAGACCCAGTACTTC
TRBV7-9	NA	NA	TRBJ1-1	CASSLFGRQANTEAFF	TGTGCCAGCAGCTTATTCGGTCGACAGGCAAACACTGAAGCTTTCTTT
TRBV6-5	NA	TRBD2	TRBJ2-1	CASSYAGGREQFF	TGTGCCAGCAGTTACGCGGGGGGGAGGGAGCAGTTCTTC
TRBV28	NA	TRBD1	TRBJ2-7	CASSTGRDSRSYEQYF	TGTGCCAGCAGTACGGGCCGGGACAGTCGATCCTACGAGCAGTACTTC
TRBV7-9	NA	TRBD1	TRBJ1-4	CASIPPDRGHEKLFF	TGTGCCAGCATCCCCCCGGACAGGGGTCATGAAAAACTGTTTTTT
TRBV11-3	NA	NA	TRBJ1-2	CASPYIAGTVINYGYTF	TGTGCCAGCCCCTATATTGCGGGAACCGTCATTAACTATGGCTACACCTTC
TRBV27	NA	TRBD1	TRBJ2-2	CASSSADRINTGELFF	TGTGCCAGCAGTTCCGCGGACAGGATTAACACCGGGGAGCTGTTTTTT
TRBV9	NA	NA	TRBJ1-2	CASSASSKPDSLSNYGYTF	TGTGCCAGCAGCGCGAGTTCCAAGCCTGACAGCCTTAGTAACTATGGCTACACCTTC
TRBV5-1	NA	NA	TRBJ2-7	CASTKDSSTYEQYF	TGCGCCAGCACAAAGGACAGTTCCACCTACGAGCAGTACTTC
TRBV27	NA	TRBD1	TRBJ1-6	CASSPGTGPPGSYNSPLHF	TGTGCCAGCAGCCCAGGGACAGGGCCGCCTGGCTCCTATAATTCACCCCTCCACTTT
TRBV7-3	NA	TRBD1	TRBJ1-1	CASSPGTGWTEAFF	TGTGCCAGCAGCCCCGGGACAGGGTGGACTGAAGCTTTCTTT
TRBV7-9	NA	TRBD1	TRBJ1-6	CASSLPGGTPLHF	TGTGCCAGCAGCTTACCAGGGGGGACACCCCTCCACTTT
TRBV11-3	NA	TRBD1	TRBJ2-5	CASSLGRDRYQETQYF	TGTGCCAGCAGCTTGGGACGGGACAGATACCAAGAGACCCAGTACTTC
TRBV4-1	NA	TRBD1	TRBJ2-7	CASSQAPGTGTYEQYF	TGCGCCAGCAGCCAAGCCCCCGGGACAGGGACCTACGAGCAGTACTTC
TRBV29-1	NA	NA	TRBJ1-1	CSVGDWDEAFF	TGCAGCGTTGGGGACTGGGATGAAGCTTTCTTT
TRBV10-3	NA	TRBD1	TRBJ1-5	CAISPGQGSQPQHF	TGTGCCATCAGTCCCGGACAGGGCAGTCAGCCCCAGCATTTT
TRBV6-1	NA	NA	TRBJ2-4	CASSEIQTRVILGF	TGTGCCAGCAGTGAAATCCAAACCAGGGTAATCCTTGGCTTC